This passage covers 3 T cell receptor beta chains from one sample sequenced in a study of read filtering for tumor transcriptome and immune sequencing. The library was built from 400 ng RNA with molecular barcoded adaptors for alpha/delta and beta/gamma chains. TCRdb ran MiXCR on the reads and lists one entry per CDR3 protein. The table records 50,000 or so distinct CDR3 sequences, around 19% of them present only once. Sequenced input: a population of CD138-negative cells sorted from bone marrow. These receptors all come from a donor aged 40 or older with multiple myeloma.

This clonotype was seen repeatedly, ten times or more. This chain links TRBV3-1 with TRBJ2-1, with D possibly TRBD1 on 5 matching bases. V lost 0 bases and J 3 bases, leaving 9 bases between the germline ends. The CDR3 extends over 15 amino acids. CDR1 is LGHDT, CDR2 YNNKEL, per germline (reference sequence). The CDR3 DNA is TGTGCCAGCAGCCAAGATGGGGCAGTCTACAATGAGCAGTTCTTC. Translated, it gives CASSQDGAVYNEQFF.

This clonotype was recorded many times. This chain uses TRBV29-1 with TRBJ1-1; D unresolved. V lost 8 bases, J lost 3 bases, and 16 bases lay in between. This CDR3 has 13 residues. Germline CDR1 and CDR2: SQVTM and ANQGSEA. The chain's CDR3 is CSYQSSSHTEAFF. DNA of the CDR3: TGCAGCTACCAAAGTAGTAGCCACACTGAAGCTTTCTTT.

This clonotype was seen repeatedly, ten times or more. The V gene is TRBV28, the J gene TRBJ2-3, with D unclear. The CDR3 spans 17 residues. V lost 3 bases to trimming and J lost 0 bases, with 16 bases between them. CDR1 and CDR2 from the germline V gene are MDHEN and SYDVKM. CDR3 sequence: CASSFPARALSTDTQYF. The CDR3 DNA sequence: TGTGCCAGCAGTTTCCCTGCCCGGGCACTTAGCACAGATACGCAGTATTTT.